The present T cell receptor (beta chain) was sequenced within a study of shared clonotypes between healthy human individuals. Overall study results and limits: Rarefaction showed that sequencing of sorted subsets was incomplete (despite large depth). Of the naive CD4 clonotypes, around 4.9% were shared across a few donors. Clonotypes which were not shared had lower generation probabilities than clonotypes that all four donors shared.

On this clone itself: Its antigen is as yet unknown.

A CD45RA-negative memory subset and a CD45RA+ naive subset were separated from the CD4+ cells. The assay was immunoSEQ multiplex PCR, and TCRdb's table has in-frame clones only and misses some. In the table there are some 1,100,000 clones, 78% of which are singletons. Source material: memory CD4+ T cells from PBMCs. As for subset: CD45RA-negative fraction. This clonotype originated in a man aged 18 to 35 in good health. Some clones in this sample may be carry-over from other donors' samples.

This CDR3 reads CASSPGTPNQPQHF. CDR3 bases: TGTGCCAGCAGCCCCGGGACACCGAATCAGCCCCAGCATTTT. This chain links TRBV28 with TRBJ1-5, with D tentatively TRBD1 (6 bases). The germline V and J ends were trimmed by 6 bases and 4 bases, with 13 bases remaining between them. This CDR3 comprises 14 residues. Germline V CDR1 and CDR2: MDHEN, SYDVKM.